Reported below is one T cell receptor (beta chain). Its specificity is unknown. Germline values: CDR1 LNHNV, CDR2 YYDKDF (reference sequence). The CDR3 has 13 amino acids. V trimming: 4 bases; J trimming: 9 bases; junction bases outside the gene matches: 5. Each CDR3 protein is one row after TCRdb ran MiXCR on the 5' RACE reads. The table records a few hundred thousand distinct CDR3 sequences, 16% of them present only once. This specimen comes from a study of T-cell memory formation after mild COVID-19. General study findings and limits: Clones shrinking from day 15 to 85 showed even CD4/CD8 mixes; later expanders tilted CD4+.

The sample consisted of PBMCs or a T cell subset sorted from them (not recorded which). The chain uses TRBV15 and TRBJ1-2; 10 nucleotides match TRBD1. This clonotype was obtained from a man between 18 and 35 years old who had mild COVID-19 (a few samples of this study predate the infection). Cell type and time point are not known. In nucleotides, the CDR3 is TGTGCCACCAGCACCGGGACAGGGGACAGCTACACCTTC. Protein sequence: CATSTGTGDSYTF.